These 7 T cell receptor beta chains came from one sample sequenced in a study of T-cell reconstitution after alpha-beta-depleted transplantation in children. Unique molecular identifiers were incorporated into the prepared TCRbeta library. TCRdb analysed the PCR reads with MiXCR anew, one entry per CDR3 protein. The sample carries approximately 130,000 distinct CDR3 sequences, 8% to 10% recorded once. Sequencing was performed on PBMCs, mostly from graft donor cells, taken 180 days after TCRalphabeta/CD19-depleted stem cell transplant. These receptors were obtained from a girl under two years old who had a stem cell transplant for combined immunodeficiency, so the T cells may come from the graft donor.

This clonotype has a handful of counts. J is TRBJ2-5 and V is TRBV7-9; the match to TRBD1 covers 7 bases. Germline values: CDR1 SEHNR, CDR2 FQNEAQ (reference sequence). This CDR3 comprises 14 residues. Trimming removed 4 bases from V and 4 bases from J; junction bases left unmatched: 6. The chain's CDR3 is CASSSWTGRETQYF. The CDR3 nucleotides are TGTGCCAGCAGCTCCTGGACAGGCAGAGAGACCCAGTACTTC.

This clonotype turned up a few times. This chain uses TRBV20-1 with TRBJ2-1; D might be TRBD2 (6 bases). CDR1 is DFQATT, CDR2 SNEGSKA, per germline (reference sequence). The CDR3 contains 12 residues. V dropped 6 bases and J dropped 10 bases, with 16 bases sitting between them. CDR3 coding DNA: TGCAGTGCCAGGCGGGATACCTTCGAGCAGTTCTTC. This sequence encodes CSARRDTFEQFF.

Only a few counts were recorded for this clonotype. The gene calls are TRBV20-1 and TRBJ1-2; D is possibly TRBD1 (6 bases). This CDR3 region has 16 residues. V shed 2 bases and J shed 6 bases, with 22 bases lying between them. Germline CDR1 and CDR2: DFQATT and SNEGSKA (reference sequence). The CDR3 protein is CSARKRGYVTADGYTF. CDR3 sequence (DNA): TGCAGTGCTAGAAAGAGGGGGTACGTTACTGCAGATGGCTACACCTTC.

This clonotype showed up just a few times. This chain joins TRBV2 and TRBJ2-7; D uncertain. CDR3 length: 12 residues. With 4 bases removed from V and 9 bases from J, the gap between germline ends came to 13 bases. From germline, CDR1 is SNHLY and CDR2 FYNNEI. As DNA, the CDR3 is TGTGCCAGCAGTGCGAAAGGGCCAGGGCAGTACTTC. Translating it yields CASSAKGPGQYF.

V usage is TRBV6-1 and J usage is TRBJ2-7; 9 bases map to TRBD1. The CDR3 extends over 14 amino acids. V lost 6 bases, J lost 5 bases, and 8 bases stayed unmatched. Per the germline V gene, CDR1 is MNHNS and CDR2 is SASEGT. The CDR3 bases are TGTGCCAGCAGACCCGGGACAGGGAGTAACGAGCAGTACTTC. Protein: CASRPGTGSNEQYF.

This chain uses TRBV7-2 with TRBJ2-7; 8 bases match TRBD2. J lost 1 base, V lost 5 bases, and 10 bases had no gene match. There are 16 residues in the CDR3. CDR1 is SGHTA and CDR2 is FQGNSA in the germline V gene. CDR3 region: CASSVSSGGLSYEQYF. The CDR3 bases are TGTGCCAGCAGCGTCTCGAGCGGGGGCCTTTCCTACGAGCAGTACTTC.

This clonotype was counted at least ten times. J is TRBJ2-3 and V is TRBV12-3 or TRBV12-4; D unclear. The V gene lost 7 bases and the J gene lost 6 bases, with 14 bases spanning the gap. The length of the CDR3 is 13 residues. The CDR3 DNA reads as TGTGCCAGCAAAGTAAGCTCCACGGATACGCAGTATTTT. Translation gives CASKVSSTDTQYF.